This note documents a single T cell receptor (beta chain) sequence. This entry is derived from a study of shared clonotypes between healthy human individuals. Some clones are missing from TCRdb's copy, which holds only in-frame ones; the method was immunoSEQ multiplex PCR. The data show about 1.1 million clones, with approximately 75% seen just once and roughly 0.82% held by the top ten. Looked up from germline, CDR1 is SGHTA and CDR2 is FQGTGA. CDR3 length: 13 amino acids. V was shortened by 3 bases and J by 8 bases, with 13 bases between the two germline ends. The J gene is TRBJ1-2, the V gene TRBV7-3, with D perhaps matching TRBD1 (5 bases). Sequencing used memory CD4+ T cells from PBMCs. The subset was: CD45RA-negative fraction. This sequence originates from a man between 18 and 35 years old in good health. Some clones in this sample may be carry-over from other donors' samples. Written as DNA, the CDR3 is TGTGCCAGCAGCTTCAGGGTCGATGAAGGCTACACCTTC. It specifies CASSFRVDEGYTF.